This TCR beta chain was identified in a study of T cells in severe cutaneous drug reactions. The donors had carbamazepine-induced Stevens-Johnson syndrome or toxic epidermal necrolysis. Libraries were made by iRepertoire multiplex PCR with TCR subtype-specific primers for bulk and single-cell sequencing. TCRdb reprocessed the multiplex PCR reads, keeping one entry per CDR3 protein, no DNA. This table lists tens of thousands of distinct CDR3 sequences. Germline V gene sequence: CDR1 LGHDT, CDR2 YNNKEL (reference sequence). This CDR3 region has 12 residues. The sample was PBMCs. The chain carries TRBV3-1 and TRBJ2-3; absent DNA, TCRdb's TRBD1 call cannot be checked. This receptor was taken from a human donor with toxic epidermal necrolysis, a severe cutaneous drug reaction. CDR3 in amino acids: CASSPQGDTQYF.